Below are 29 T cell receptor beta chains sequenced from a single sample in a study of T-cell reconstitution after alpha-beta-depleted transplantation in children. Unique molecular identifiers were built into the TCRbeta library. TCRdb processed the PCR reads anew with MiXCR; each CDR3 protein has one entry. The top ten hold under 5.5% of the sample, which has 200,000 to 250,000 distinct CDR3 sequences, about 24% seen once. Sample: PBMCs, mostly from graft donor cells, taken 360 days after TCRalphabeta/CD19-depleted stem cell transplant. The receptors here all came from a female patient aged 2 to 10 who had a stem cell transplant for congenital amegakaryocytic thrombocytopenia, so the T cells may come from the graft donor.

This rearrangement joins TRBV7-8 to TRBJ2-3; D ambiguous. CDR1 and CDR2 (germline): SGHVS, FQNEAQ. The V gene lost 2 bases and the J gene lost 5 bases, with 14 bases spanning the gap. The CDR3 has 15 residues. The CDR3 loop is CASSLSEPLGDTQYF. The CDR3 DNA reads TGTGCCAGCAGCTTATCTGAACCCCTCGGAGATACGCAGTATTTT.

This clonotype turned up a few times. The rearrangement uses TRBV12-3 or TRBV12-4 and TRBJ2-3, with 11 bases that match TRBD2. Trimming removed 3 bases from V and 5 bases from J; junction bases left unmatched: 10. The CDR3 runs 17 residues. For the CDR3, the DNA is TGTGCCAGCAGTTTTGGGTTTACTAGCGGGGGTGGAGATACGCAGTATTTT. The encoded protein is CASSFGFTSGGGDTQYF.

This clonotype was seen only a few times. The chain uses TRBV10-2 and TRBJ1-2; no clear D. The CDR3 totals 14 residues. Trimming stripped 3 bases from V and 5 bases from J, with 13 bases between. Germline CDR1 and CDR2: WSHSY and SAAADI. The CDR3 reads CASSDGGGQYGYTF. The DNA of the CDR3 is TGCGCCAGCAGTGACGGAGGAGGGCAGTATGGCTACACCTTC.

V is TRBV28 and J is TRBJ1-1; 10 nucleotides align to TRBD1. The CDR3 sequence is 15 residues long. After removal of 4 bases from V and 3 bases from J, the junction contained 5 bases not matched to a gene. Looked up from germline, CDR1 is MDHEN and CDR2 is SYDVKM. The CDR3 protein is CASSSPGQGYTEAFF. The CDR3 DNA sequence: TGTGCCAGCAGTTCTCCGGGACAGGGGTACACTGAAGCTTTCTTT.

The chain recombines TRBV27 with TRBJ1-2; a weak D match, TRBD1 (5 bases). The V gene lost 3 bases and the J gene lost 4 bases, with 9 bases spanning the gap. The CDR3 loop spans 13 amino acids. Germline CDR1 and CDR2: MNHEY and SMNVEV (reference sequence). The CDR3 sequence: CASSLRQGYGYTF. The CDR3 DNA sequence: TGTGCCAGCAGTTTGCGTCAGGGCTATGGCTACACCTTC.

In this sample, this clonotype turned up a few times. The J gene is TRBJ2-7, the V gene TRBV4-1, with 9 positions matching TRBD1. J gave up 3 bases and V 2 bases, and 2 bases lay outside the gene matches. The CDR3 sequence is 14 residues long. From germline, CDR1 is MGHRA and CDR2 YSYEKL. CDR3: CASSQTDRGYEQYF. The CDR3, as DNA: TGCGCCAGCAGCCAAACGGACAGGGGCTACGAGCAGTACTTC.

The table lists this clonotype with many counts. V and J are TRBV5-1 and TRBJ2-2, with TRBD1 as a possible D gene (6 bases). The CDR3 consists of 15 residues. The ends were cut back, 4 bases at V and 0 bases at J, with 10 bases in the middle. Germline lookup yields CDR1 SGHRS and CDR2 YFSETQ. The CDR3 nucleotides read TGCGCCAGCAGCGCCGGGACACCGAACACCGGGGAGCTGTTTTTT. It yields the protein CASSAGTPNTGELFF.

This clonotype was seen a few times. In this CDR3 the conserved last residue, phenylalanine or tryptophan, is missing, so a read error is likely. It is unclear where the CDR3 begins or ends on the DNA, so no DNA is shown, and the CDR3 is as TCRdb lists it. The V and J genes are TRBV20-1 and TRBJ2-7; the DNA was not used to check the table's D call, TRBD2. CDR1 is DFQATT and CDR2 is SNEGSKA in the germline V gene (reference sequence). The CDR3 adds up to 12 amino acids, both ends counted. Here the CDR3 reads CSARGLAGALIL.

This clonotype appeared many times. V gene TRBV29-1 combines with J gene TRBJ1-2; D remains unclear. The germline CDR1 and CDR2 sequences are SQVTM and ANQGSEA. The length of the CDR3 is 12 residues. Between the trimmed V and J ends, which lost 3 bases and 7 bases, there was a span of 12 bases. The chain's CDR3 is CSVDRQVGGYTF. The CDR3 region has the DNA TGCAGCGTTGACCGTCAGGTCGGTGGCTACACCTTC.

This chain joins TRBV3-1 and TRBJ2-3; 11 nucleotides line up with TRBD2. The ends lost 1 base at V and 3 bases at J; junction bases unmatched: 9. Germline V gene lookup returns CDR1 LGHDT and CDR2 YNNKEL (reference sequence). The CDR3 is 18 residues long. For the CDR3, the DNA is TGTGCCAGCAGCCAAGGGTCCATCTCTAGCGGGGGGACAGATACGCAGTATTTT. It specifies CASSQGSISSGGTDTQYF.

The rearrangement joins TRBV11-1 to TRBJ2-3; D may be TRBD1 (6 bases). The germline CDR1 and CDR2 sequences are SGHAT and FQDESV (reference sequence). CDR3 length equals 15 residues. Trimming shortened V by 0 bases and J by 6 bases, and 13 bases separated the two germline ends. The CDR3, as DNA: TGTGCCAGCAGCTTAGCACAGGGCCTGCGGGATACGCAGTATTTT. Amino acids: CASSLAQGLRDTQYF.

The CDR3 DNA reads TGCGCCAGTTCTCCTGGACAGGGTCAGCCCCAGCATTTT. It specifies CASSPGQGQPQHF. This rearrangement joins TRBV5-1 to TRBJ1-5, with 8 bases that match TRBD1. After removal of 8 bases from V and 6 bases from J, the junction contained 7 bases not matched to a gene. The CDR3 consists of 13 residues. Germline V gives CDR1 SGHRS, CDR2 YFSETQ.

The V gene is TRBV25-1, the J gene TRBJ1-3; D is undetermined. V was shortened by 5 bases and J by 4 bases, with 9 bases between the two germline ends. CDR1 MGHDK and CDR2 SYGVNS come from the germline V gene. The CDR3 extends over 13 amino acids. CDR3 nucleotide sequence: TGTGCCAGCAGTTCACTTTACGGAAACACCATATATTTT. Its protein product is CASSSLYGNTIYF.

The chain uses TRBV4-2 and TRBJ1-2; D is unclear. Trimming removed 0 bases at V and 2 bases at J, with 7 bases between. CDR1 is LGHNA, CDR2 YNFKEQ, per germline. This CDR3 is built from 14 residues. CDR3 sequence: CASSQDNRNYGYTF. For the CDR3, the DNA is TGTGCCAGCAGCCAAGATAACAGAAACTATGGCTACACCTTC.

With respect to this clonotype: Given a much more abundant clone one base away, this may be a read error. V is TRBV2 and J is TRBJ2-3; D remains ambiguous. Looked up from germline, CDR1 is SNHLY and CDR2 is FYNNEI. The CDR3 is made up of 12 amino acids. In DNA form, the CDR3 reads TGTGCCAGCAGTGATGGAACAGATACGCATTATTTT. Protein product: CASSDGTDTHYF.

This clonotype was counted ten times or more. The genes are TRBV29-1 and TRBJ2-1, with no clear D. V was shortened by 0 bases and J by 0 bases, with 12 bases between the two germline ends. The germline CDR1 and CDR2 sequences are SQVTM and ANQGSEA. The CDR3 covers 16 residues. Here the CDR3 reads CSVEDSEESSYNEQFF. For the CDR3, the DNA is TGCAGCGTTGAAGATTCAGAGGAGAGCTCCTACAATGAGCAGTTCTTC.

This clonotype came up a few times. In nucleotides, the CDR3 is TGTGCCAGCAGCAAAAGACGGGCCCAGTACTTC. Translation gives CASSKRRAQYF. This chain links TRBV21-1 with TRBJ2-5. TRBV21-1 counts as a pseudogene. The CDR3 consists of 11 residues.

This chain connects TRBV5-1 to TRBJ1-4; no clear D gene. CDR3 length: 14 residues. The ends were cut back, 0 bases at V and 12 bases at J, with 15 bases in the middle. CDR1 and CDR2 (germline): SGHRS, YFSETQ. The DNA of the CDR3 is TGCGCCAGCAGCTTGGCCGGCAGCTCAGAGGAACTGTTTTTT. Translated: CASSLAGSSEELFF.

The chain combines TRBV15 with TRBJ1-2; D uncertain. Germline V gene lookup returns CDR1 LNHNV and CDR2 YYDKDF (reference sequence). The CDR3 has 15 residues. V lost 4 bases, J lost 7 bases, and 19 bases lay in between. CDR3 in DNA: TGTGCCACCAGCACCGTCCCTCGATTACTCGCTGGCTACACCTTC. Translation gives CATSTVPRLLAGYTF. Complete variable domain (other parts from reference TRBV15 and TRBJ1-2): DAMVIQNPRYQVTQFGKPVTLSCSQTLNHNVMYWYQQKSSQAPKLLFHYYDKDFNNEADTPDNFQSRRPNTSFCFLDIRSPGLGDTAMYLCATSTVPRLLAGYTFGSGTRLTVV.

Comments on this clonotype: Compared with germline, one end of the junction differs, possibly owing to a read error. V is TRBV28 and J is TRBJ2-7; D not resolved. Germline CDR1 reads MDHEN; CDR2 reads SYDVKM. The CDR3 totals 11 residues. CDR3 nucleotides: TGTGCCAGCAGATCCGGGCCGCTGGTTGGCTTC. This sequence encodes CASRSGPLVGF.

This clonotype was seen a handful of times. The chain combines TRBV4-1 with TRBJ2-3; D gene unclear. CDR1 and CDR2 (germline): MGHRA, YSYEKL. Trimming left V 6 bases short and J 4 bases short, with 17 bases between. This CDR3 region has 15 residues. The CDR3 protein is CASRGISSPPDTQYF. CDR3 nucleotide sequence: TGCGCCAGCAGGGGGATTTCCTCGCCCCCAGATACGCAGTATTTT.

The chain's CDR3 is CSARPRVSYEQYF. Here the CDR3 DNA reads TGCAGTGCTAGGCCCAGGGTCTCCTACGAGCAGTACTTC. V usage is TRBV20-1 and J usage is TRBJ2-7; D possibly corresponds to TRBD1 (5 bases). CDR1 and CDR2 from the germline V gene are DFQATT and SNEGSKA (reference sequence). CDR3 size: 13 residues. The ends were cut back, 3 bases at V and 0 bases at J, with 9 bases in the middle.

This clonotype was seen a handful of times. V gene TRBV20-1 combines with J gene TRBJ1-5; D gene ambiguous. Trimming took off 0 bases at V and 7 bases at J, with 7 bases between the two ends. Germline CDR1 DFQATT, CDR2 SNEGSKA (reference sequence). The CDR3 has 12 amino acids. The CDR3 DNA sequence: TGCAGTGCTAGAGATGGTGGCCAGCCCCAGCATTTT. Protein product: CSARDGGQPQHF.

V and J are TRBV18 and TRBJ2-1, with D tentatively TRBD1 (5 bases). CDR1 is KGHSH and CDR2 is LQKENI in the germline V gene. The CDR3 contains 14 residues. V lost 5 bases to trimming and J lost 4 bases, with 12 bases between them. The CDR3 region is CASSGAPTYNEQFF. The CDR3 DNA reads TGTGCCAGCTCAGGGGCACCAACTTACAATGAGCAGTTCTTC. The complete variable domain, with remaining parts taken from reference TRBV18 and TRBJ2-1, reads NAGVMQNPRHLVRRRGQEARLRCSPMKGHSHVYWYRQLPEEGLKFMVYLQKENIIDESGMPKERFSAEFPKEGPSILRIQQVVRGDSAAYFCASSGAPTYNEQFFGPGTRLTVL.

The chain joins TRBV19 to TRBJ2-5; TRBD1 matches at 8 bases. The germline gives CDR1 LNHDA, CDR2 SQIVND (reference sequence). The V segment lost 3 bases and the J segment 5 bases; nucleotides outside the gene matches: 5. This CDR3 has 14 amino acids. The CDR3 DNA follows: TGTGCCAGTAGTATCGGACAGGGTCACGAGACCCAGTACTTC. It encodes CASSIGQGHETQYF.

V and J are TRBV5-1 and TRBJ2-3; D unresolved. The CDR3 sequence is 14 residues long. The V gene's germline CDR1 is SGHRS and CDR2 YFSETQ. Deletions cut 4 bases from V and 1 base from J, with 10 bases between. The CDR3 is CASSVSLGTDTQYF. CDR3 in DNA: TGCGCCAGCAGCGTTAGTTTGGGCACAGATACGCAGTATTTT.

As to this clonotype: A single base separates this from a much larger clone, so it may be a read error. This CDR3 fails to terminate in the conserved phenylalanine or tryptophan, so it likely reflects a read error. The V call is TRBV5-1, the J call TRBJ1-2; D unclear. Germline values: CDR1 SGHRS, CDR2 YFSETQ. The CDR3 is made up of 12 amino acids. With 4 bases removed from V and 1 base from J, the gap between germline ends came to 5 bases. Here the CDR3 reads CASSPDNYGYTY. The CDR3 DNA is TGCGCCAGCAGCCCGGATAACTATGGCTACACCTAC.

This clonotype appeared once. CDR3 loop: CASSRFLGNQPQHF. In nucleotides, the CDR3 is TGTGCCAGCAGCCGGTTCCTTGGCAATCAGCCCCAGCATTTT. The chain employs TRBV3-1 and TRBJ1-5; no clear D. Deletions cut 4 bases from V and 2 bases from J, with 9 bases between. This CDR3 is built from 14 residues. Germline CDR1 LGHDT, CDR2 YNNKEL (reference sequence).

This clonotype was counted at least ten times. J is TRBJ2-1 and V is TRBV28; D possibly corresponds to TRBD2 (5 bases). The CDR3 loop spans 15 amino acids. Trimming removed 7 bases at V and 5 bases at J, with 18 bases between. Germline V gene sequence: CDR1 MDHEN, CDR2 SYDVKM. The CDR3 coding sequence is TGTGCCAGCACCCCCCTGACGGAGGAGAACAATGAGCAGTTCTTC. Translating it yields CASTPLTEENNEQFF.